This paragraph covers one T cell receptor (beta chain) sequence. Per the germline V gene, CDR1 is PRHDT and CDR2 is FYEKMQ (reference sequence). This CDR3 has 13 residues. After removal of 5 bases from V and 6 bases from J, the junction contained 3 bases not matched to a gene. This record belongs to a study of T cell responses to AZD1222 COVID-19 vaccine. Using immunoSEQ multiplex PCR, the repertoire was profiled, and TCRdb retains in-frame clones only, with some absent. The table shows 150,000 or so clones, with approximately 90% occurring only once. The source is an adult who received the AZD1222 COVID-19 vaccine. The chain links TRBV13 to TRBJ2-1, with 8 bases lining up with TRBD2. The material was peripheral blood, obtained 28 days after the second AZD1222 dose. CDR3 amino acids: CASSEGTSNEQFF. Written as DNA, the CDR3 is TGTGCCAGCAGCGAAGGGACTAGCAATGAGCAGTTCTTC.